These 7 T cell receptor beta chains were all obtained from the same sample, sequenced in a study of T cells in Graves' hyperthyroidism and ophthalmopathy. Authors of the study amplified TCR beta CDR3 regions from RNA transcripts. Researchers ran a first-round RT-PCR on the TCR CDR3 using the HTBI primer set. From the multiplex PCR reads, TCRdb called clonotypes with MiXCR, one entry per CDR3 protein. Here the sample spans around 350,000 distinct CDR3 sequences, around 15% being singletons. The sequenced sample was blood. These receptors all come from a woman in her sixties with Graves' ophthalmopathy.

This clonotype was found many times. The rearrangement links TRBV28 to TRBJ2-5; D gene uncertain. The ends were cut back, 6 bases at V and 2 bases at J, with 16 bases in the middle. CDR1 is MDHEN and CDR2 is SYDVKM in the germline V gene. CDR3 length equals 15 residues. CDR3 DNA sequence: TGTGCCAGCAGGCCCCGGCCTATTAAGCAAGAGACCCAGTACTTC. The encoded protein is CASRPRPIKQETQYF.

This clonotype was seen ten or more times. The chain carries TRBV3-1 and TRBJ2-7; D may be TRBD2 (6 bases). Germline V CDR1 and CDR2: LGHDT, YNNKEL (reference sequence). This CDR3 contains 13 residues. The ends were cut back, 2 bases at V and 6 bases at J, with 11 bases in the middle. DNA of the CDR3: TGTGCCAGCAGCCAATCAAGCGGGCTCGAGCAGTACTTC. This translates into CASSQSSGLEQYF.

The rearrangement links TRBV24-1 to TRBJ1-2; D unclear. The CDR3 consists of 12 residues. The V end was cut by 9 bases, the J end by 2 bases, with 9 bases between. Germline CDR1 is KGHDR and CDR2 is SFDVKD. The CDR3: CATSRWNYGYTF. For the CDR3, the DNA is TGTGCCACCTCCCGATGGAACTATGGCTACACCTTC.

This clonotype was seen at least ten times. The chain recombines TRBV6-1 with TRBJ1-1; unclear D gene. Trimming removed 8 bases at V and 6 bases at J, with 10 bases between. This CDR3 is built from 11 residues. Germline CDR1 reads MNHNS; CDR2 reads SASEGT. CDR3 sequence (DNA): TGTGCCAGCCGACTGGGCGCTGAAGCTTTCTTT. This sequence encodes CASRLGAEAFF.

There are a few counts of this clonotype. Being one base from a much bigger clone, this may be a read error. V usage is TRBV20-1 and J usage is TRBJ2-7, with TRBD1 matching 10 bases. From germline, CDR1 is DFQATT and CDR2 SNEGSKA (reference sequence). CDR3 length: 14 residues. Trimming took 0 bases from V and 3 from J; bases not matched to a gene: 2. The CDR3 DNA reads TGCAGTGCTAGAGACCGGACAGGGGGCTACGAGCAGTACTTC. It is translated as CSARDRTGGYEQYF.

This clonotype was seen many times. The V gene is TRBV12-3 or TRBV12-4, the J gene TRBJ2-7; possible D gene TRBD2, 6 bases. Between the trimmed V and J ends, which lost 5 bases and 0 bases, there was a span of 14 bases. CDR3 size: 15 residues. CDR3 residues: CASSNQRRVSYEQYF. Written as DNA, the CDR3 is TGTGCCAGCAGTAACCAGCGGAGGGTCTCCTACGAGCAGTACTTC.

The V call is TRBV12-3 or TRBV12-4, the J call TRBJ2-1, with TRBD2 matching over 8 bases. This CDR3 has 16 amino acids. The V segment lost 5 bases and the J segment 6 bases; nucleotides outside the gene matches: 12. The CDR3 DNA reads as TGTGCCAGCAGTCCCCGAGTGCTAGCGGGTTCCAATGAGCAGTTCTTC. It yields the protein CASSPRVLAGSNEQFF.